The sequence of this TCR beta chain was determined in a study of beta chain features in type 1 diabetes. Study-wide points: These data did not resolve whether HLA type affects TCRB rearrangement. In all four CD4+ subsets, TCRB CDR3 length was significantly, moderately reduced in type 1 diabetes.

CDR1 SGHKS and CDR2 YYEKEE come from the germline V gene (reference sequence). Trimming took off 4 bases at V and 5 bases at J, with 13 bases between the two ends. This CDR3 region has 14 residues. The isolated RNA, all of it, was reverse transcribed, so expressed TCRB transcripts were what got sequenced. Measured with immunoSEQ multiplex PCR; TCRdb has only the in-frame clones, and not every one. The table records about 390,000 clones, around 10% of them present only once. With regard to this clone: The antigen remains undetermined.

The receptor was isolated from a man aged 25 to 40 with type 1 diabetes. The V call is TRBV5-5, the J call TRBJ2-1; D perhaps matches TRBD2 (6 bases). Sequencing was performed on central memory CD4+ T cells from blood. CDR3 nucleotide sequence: TGTGCCAGCAGCGGACTATTATCACACAATGAGCAGTTCTTC. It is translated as CASSGLLSHNEQFF.